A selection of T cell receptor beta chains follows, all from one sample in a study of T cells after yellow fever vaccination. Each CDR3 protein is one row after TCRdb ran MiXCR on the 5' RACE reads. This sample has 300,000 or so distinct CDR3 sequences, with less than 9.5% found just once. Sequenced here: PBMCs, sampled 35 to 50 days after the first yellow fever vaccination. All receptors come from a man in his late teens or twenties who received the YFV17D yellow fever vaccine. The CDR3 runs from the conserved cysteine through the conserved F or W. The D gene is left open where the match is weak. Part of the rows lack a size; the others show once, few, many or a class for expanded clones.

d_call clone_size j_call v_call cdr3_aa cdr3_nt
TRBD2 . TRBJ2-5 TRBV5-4 CASSLSIAGDETQYF TGTGCCAGCAGCTTGAGTATAGCGGGGGATGAGACCCAGTACTTC
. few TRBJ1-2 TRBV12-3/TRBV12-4 CASSSSGLRYTF TGTGCCAGCAGTAGCTCAGGTCTCCGCTACACCTTC
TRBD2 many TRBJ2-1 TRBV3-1 CASSPSGVYNEQFF TGTGCCAGCAGTCCTAGCGGGGTTTACAATGAGCAGTTCTTC
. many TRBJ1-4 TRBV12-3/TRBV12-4 CASSPQGNEKLFF TGTGCCAGCAGCCCACAGGGCAATGAAAAACTGTTTTTT
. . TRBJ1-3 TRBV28 CASSFTVSGNTIYF TGTGCCAGCAGTTTCACGGTTTCTGGAAACACCATATATTTT
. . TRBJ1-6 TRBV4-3 CASSQEGGDYSPLHF TGCGCCAGCAGCCAAGAGGGAGGGGACTATTCACCCCTCCACTTT
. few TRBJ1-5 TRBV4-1 CASSRGGQGHQPQHF TGCGCCAGCAGCCGCGGGGGGCAGGGACATCAGCCCCAGCATTTT
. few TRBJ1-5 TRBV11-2 CASSSANNQPQHF TGTGCCAGCAGCTCGGCAAACAATCAGCCCCAGCATTTT
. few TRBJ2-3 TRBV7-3 CASSSTGFETDTQYF TGTGCCAGCAGCTCGACCGGGTTTGAGACAGATACGCAGTATTTT
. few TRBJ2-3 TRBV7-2 CASSLVGPRTDTQYF TGTGCCAGCAGCTTAGTGGGGCCCCGCACAGATACGCAGTATTTT